This T cell receptor (beta chain) was retrieved from a study of blood T cell repertoires in COVID-19. The method was immunoSEQ multiplex PCR; TCRdb's version includes in-frame clones alone and lacks a portion of them. The sample lists around 100,000 clones; 75% to 90% were seen once. The CDR3 loop spans 17 amino acids. V lost 3 bases, J lost 4 bases, and 17 bases lay in between. Germline V CDR1 and CDR2: SGHDT, YYEEEE. The material sequenced was peripheral blood. This chain links TRBV5-6 with TRBJ1-6; no definite D call. This TCR was sampled from a human donor in a cohort sampled during active COVID-19. The CDR3 DNA is TGTGCCAGCAGCTCACGAGGCGGGCAGCCGTATAATTCACCCCTCCACTTT. It codes for CASSSRGGQPYNSPLHF.